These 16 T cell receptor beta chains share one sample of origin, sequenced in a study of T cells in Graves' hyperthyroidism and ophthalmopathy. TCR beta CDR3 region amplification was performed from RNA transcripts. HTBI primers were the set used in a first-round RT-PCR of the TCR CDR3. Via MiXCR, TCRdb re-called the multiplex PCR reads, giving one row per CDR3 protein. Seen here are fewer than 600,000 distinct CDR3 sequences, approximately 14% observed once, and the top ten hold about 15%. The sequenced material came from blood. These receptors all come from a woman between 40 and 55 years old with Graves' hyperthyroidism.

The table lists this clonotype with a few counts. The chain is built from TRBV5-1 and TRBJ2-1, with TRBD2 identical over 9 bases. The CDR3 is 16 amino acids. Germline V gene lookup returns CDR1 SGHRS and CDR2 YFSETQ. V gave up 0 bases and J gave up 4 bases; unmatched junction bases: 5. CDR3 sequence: CASSLAFSGRYNEQFF. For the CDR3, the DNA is TGCGCCAGCAGCTTGGCGTTTAGCGGGAGATACAATGAGCAGTTCTTC.

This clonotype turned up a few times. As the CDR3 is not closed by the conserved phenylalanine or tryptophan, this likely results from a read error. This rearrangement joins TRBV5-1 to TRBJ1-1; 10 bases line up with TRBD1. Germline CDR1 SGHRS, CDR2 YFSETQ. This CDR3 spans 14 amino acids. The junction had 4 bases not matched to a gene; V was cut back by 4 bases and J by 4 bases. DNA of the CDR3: TGCGCCAGCAGCACCCGGACAGGGGGCACTGAAGCTTTCCTT. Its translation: CASSTRTGGTEAFL.

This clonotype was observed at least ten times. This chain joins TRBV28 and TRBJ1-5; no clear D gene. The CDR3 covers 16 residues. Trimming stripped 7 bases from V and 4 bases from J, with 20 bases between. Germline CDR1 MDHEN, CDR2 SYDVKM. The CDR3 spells CASKSSRENLNQPQHF. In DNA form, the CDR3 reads TGTGCCAGCAAGAGTTCGAGGGAAAACCTAAATCAGCCCCAGCATTTT.

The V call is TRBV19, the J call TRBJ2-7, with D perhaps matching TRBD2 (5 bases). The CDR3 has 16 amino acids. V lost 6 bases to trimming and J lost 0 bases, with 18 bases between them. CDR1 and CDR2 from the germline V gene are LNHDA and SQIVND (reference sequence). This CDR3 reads CASSLKTGIHSYEQYF. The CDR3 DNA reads TGTGCCAGTAGCCTAAAGACCGGGATTCACTCCTACGAGCAGTACTTC.

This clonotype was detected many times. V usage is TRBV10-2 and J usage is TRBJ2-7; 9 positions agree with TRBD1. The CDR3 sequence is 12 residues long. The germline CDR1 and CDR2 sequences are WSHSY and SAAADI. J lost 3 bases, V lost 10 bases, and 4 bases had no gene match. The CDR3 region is CATTGQGYEQYF. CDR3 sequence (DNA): TGCGCCACCACGGGACAGGGCTACGAGCAGTACTTC.

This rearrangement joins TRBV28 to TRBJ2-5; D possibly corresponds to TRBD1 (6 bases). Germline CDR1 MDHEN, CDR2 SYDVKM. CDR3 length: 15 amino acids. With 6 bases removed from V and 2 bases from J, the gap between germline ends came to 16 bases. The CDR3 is CASSSPPGQQETQYF. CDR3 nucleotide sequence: TGTGCCAGCAGCTCCCCGCCGGGACAACAAGAGACCCAGTACTTC.

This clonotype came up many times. CDR3 amino acids: CASSDSPYEQYF. In DNA form, the CDR3 reads TGTGCCAGCAGTGACAGCCCCTACGAGCAGTACTTC. J is TRBJ2-7 and V is TRBV2; the D is unclear. CDR1 SNHLY and CDR2 FYNNEI come from the germline V gene. The CDR3 length is 12 residues. V gave up 3 bases and J gave up 2 bases, with 5 bases separating them. The whole variable domain, remainder taken from reference TRBV2 and TRBJ2-7, is EPEVTQTPSHQVTQMGQEVILRCVPISNHLYFYWYRQILGQKVEFLVSFYNNEISEKSEIFDDQFSVERPDGSNFTLKIRSTKLEDSAMYFCASSDSPYEQYFGPGTRLTVT.

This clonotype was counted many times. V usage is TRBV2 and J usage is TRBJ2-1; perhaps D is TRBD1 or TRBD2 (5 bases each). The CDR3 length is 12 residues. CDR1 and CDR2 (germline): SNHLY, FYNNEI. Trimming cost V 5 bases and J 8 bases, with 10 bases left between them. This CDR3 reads CASSFGADEQFF. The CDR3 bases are TGTGCCAGCAGTTTCGGGGCCGATGAGCAGTTCTTC.

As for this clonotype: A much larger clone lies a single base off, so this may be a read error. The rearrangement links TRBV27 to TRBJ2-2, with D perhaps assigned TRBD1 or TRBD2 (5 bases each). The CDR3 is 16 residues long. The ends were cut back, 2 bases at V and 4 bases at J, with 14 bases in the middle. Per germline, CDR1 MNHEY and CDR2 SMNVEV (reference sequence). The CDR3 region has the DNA TGTGCCAGCAGTTTAGGGACCGACGCTTGCACCGGGGAGCTGTTTTTT. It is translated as CASSLGTDACTGELFF.

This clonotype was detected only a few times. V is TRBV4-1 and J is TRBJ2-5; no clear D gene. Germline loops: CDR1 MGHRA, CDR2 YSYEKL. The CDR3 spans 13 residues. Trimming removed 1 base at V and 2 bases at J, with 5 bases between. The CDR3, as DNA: TGCGCCAGCAGCCAAGCCCAACAAGAGACCCAGTACTTC. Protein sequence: CASSQAQQETQYF.

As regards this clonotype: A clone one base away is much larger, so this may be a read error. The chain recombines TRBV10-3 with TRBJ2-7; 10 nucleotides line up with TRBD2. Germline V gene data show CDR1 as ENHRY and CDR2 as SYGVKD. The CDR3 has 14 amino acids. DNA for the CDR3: TGTGCCATCAGCCCTAGCGGGAGCTCCTGCGAGCAGTACTTC. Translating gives CAISPSGSSCEQYF.

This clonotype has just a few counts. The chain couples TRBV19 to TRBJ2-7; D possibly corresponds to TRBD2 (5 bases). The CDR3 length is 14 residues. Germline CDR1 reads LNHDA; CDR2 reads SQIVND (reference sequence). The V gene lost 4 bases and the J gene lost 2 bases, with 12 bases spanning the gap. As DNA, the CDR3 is TGTGCCAGTAGTAATCTAGACGGGACCTACGAGCAGTACTTC. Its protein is CASSNLDGTYEQYF.

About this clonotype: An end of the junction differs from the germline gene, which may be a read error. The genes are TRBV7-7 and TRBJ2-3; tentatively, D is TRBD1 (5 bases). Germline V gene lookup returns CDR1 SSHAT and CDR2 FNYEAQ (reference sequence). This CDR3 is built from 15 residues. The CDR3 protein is CASSLGAQSTDTQYF. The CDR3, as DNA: TGTGCTAGCAGCTTAGGGGCACAGAGCACAGATACGCAGTATTTT.

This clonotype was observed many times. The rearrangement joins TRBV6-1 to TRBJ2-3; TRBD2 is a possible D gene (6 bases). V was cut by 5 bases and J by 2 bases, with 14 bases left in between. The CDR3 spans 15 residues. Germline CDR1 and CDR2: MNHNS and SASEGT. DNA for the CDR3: TGTGCCAGCAGTCCGGGACTTTCAATCACAGATACGCAGTATTTT. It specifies CASSPGLSITDTQYF.

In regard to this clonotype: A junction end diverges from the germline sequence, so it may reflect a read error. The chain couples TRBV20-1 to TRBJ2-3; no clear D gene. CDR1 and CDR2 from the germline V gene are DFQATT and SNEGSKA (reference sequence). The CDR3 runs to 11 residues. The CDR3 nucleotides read TGCAATGCTAAAAGCGAGGATACGCAGTATTTT. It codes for CNAKSEDTQYF.

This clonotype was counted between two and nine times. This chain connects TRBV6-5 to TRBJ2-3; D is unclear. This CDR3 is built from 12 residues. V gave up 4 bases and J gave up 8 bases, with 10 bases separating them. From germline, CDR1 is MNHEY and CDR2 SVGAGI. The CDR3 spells CASSSPPGTQYF. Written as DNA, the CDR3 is TGTGCCAGCAGTTCTCCTCCGGGTACGCAGTATTTT.